A single sample gave rise to the 2 T cell receptor beta chains below, sequenced in a study of PD-1 blockade in mismatch repair-deficient tumors. Measured with immunoSEQ multiplex PCR; TCRdb has only the in-frame clones, and not every one. The sample carries some 130,000 clones, 88% recorded once. The sequencing used peripheral blood, collected 70 to 72 weeks after starting pembrolizumab. The source of these receptors is an adult with mismatch repair-deficient cancer.

CDR3 amino acids: CSVEDLTEMGEQYF. CDR3 in DNA: TGCAGCGTTGAAGATCTTACGGAGATGGGCGAGCAGTACTTC. J is TRBJ2-7 and V is TRBV29-1; the D is unclear. The CDR3 is made up of 14 amino acids. The germline V gene has CDR1 SQVTM and CDR2 ANQGSEA. Trimming left V 0 bases short and J 6 bases short, with 15 bases between.

This sequence joins TRBV4-3 and TRBJ1-6; possibly TRBD1 for D (6 bases). The CDR3 contains 14 residues. The V end was cut by 1 base, the J end by 9 bases, with 10 bases between. Germline V gene sequence: CDR1 LGHNA, CDR2 YSLEER. The chain's CDR3 is CASSQAGAASPLHF. The CDR3 nucleotides are TGCGCCAGCAGCCAAGCAGGGGCGGCTTCACCCCTCCACTTT.